The 29 T cell receptor beta chains listed next were all sequenced from one sample in a study of cytomegalovirus exposure and HLA in healthy donors. Produced via immunoSEQ multiplex PCR; TCRdb's table is partial and in-frame only. The data show a few hundred thousand clones, over 75% seen once. Sequenced material: PBMCs. The origin of the receptors is a man aged 30-40 years in good health and CMV-seronegative.

This chain uses TRBV7-2 with TRBJ2-1; 7 nucleotides match TRBD2. Trimming at V came to 8 bases and at J to 0 bases, leaving 7 bases not matched to a gene. From germline, CDR1 is SGHTA and CDR2 FQGNSA. The CDR3 is made up of 15 amino acids. CDR3 bases: TGTGCCAGCGACCGCAGCGGGATCTCCTACAATGAGCAGTTCTTC. Translating gives CASDRSGISYNEQFF.

The chain employs TRBV11-2 and TRBJ2-7; weak D call: TRBD2 (6 bases). Germline-derived CDR1 and CDR2 are SGHAT and FQNNGV. With 5 bases removed from V and 4 bases from J, the gap between germline ends came to 18 bases. The CDR3 runs to 15 residues. CDR3 region: CASSSREYFVYEQYF. CDR3 nucleotide sequence: TGTGCCAGCAGCAGCCGGGAGTACTTTGTATACGAGCAGTACTTC.

The rearrangement links TRBV9 to TRBJ2-6; no reliable D call. V was shortened by 4 bases and J by 1 base, with 6 bases between the two germline ends. Germline CDR1 and CDR2: SGDLS and YYNGEE. The CDR3 loop spans 14 amino acids. The CDR3, as DNA: TGTGCCAGCAGCCCCCGTTCTGGGGCCAACGTCCTGACTTTC. It is translated as CASSPRSGANVLTF.

This rearrangement joins TRBV19 to TRBJ2-5; 14 bases line up with TRBD2. Germline values: CDR1 LNHDA, CDR2 SQIVND (reference sequence). The CDR3 consists of 15 residues. The J segment lost 5 bases and the V segment lost 10 bases, leaving 9 bases of the junction unmatched. CDR3 amino acids: CATSTSGGVKETQYF. In DNA, the CDR3 is TGTGCCACTTCGACTAGCGGGGGGGTAAAGGAGACCCAGTACTTC.

This chain uses TRBV6-4 with TRBJ1-2, with 10 bases matching TRBD1. CDR1 MRHNA and CDR2 SNTAGT come from the germline V gene. The J segment lost 4 bases and the V segment lost 7 bases, leaving 9 bases of the junction unmatched. This CDR3 region has 15 residues. CDR3 nucleotides: TGTGCCAGCAAGGAGACAGGGGGCGCCTCCTATGGCTACACCTTC. Encoded protein: CASKETGGASYGYTF.

The chain combines TRBV11-2 with TRBJ2-2; 12 bases line up with TRBD2. CDR1 and CDR2 (germline): SGHAT, FQNNGV. The CDR3 extends over 17 amino acids. Unmatched junction bases numbered 5, after V lost 1 base and J lost 5 bases. CDR3: CASSLGGLAGGTGELFF. The DNA for the CDR3 is TGTGCCAGCAGCTTAGGGGGACTAGCGGGTGGAACCGGGGAGCTGTTTTTT.

The genes are TRBV5-1 and TRBJ2-6, with 8 bases matching TRBD1. Germline-derived CDR1 and CDR2 are SGHRS and YFSETQ. V shed 5 bases and J 2 bases; nucleotides not matched to a gene: 6. There are 16 residues in the CDR3. CDR3 protein: CASSGQGTTGANVLTF. CDR3 sequence (DNA): TGCGCCAGCAGTGGACAGGGAACGACTGGGGCCAACGTCCTGACTTTC.

The CDR3 loop reads CASGGKEGISTIYF. CDR3 nucleotide sequence: TGTGCCAGCGGGGGAAAGGAGGGCATTAGCACCATATATTTT. The rearrangement joins TRBV2 to TRBJ1-3; TRBD1 is a possible D gene (5 bases). Trimming removed 8 bases from V and 9 bases from J, with 20 bases in between. This CDR3 contains 14 residues. In germline, CDR1 is SNHLY, CDR2 FYNNEI.

The V and J genes are TRBV4-1 and TRBJ1-5; the match to TRBD1 covers 8 bases. V shed 1 base and J 6 bases; nucleotides not matched to a gene: 8. From germline, CDR1 is MGHRA and CDR2 YSYEKL. The CDR3 totals 16 residues. The CDR3 loop reads CASSQGLARGPQPQHF. The CDR3 region has the DNA TGCGCCAGCAGCCAAGGATTGGCCAGGGGGCCTCAGCCCCAGCATTTT.

This chain joins TRBV30 and TRBJ1-4; a possible D gene is TRBD1 (5 bases). The ends were cut back, 4 bases at V and 8 bases at J, with 23 bases in the middle. Germline CDR1 GTSNPN, CDR2 SVGIG (reference sequence). The CDR3 sequence is 16 residues long. The CDR3 coding sequence is TGTGCCTGGACCCCCATTATCGGGGGAAAAAGGGAAAAACTGTTTTTT. Its translation is CAWTPIIGGKREKLFF. The whole variable domain, remainder taken from reference TRBV30 and TRBJ1-4, is SQTIHQWPATLVQPVGSPLSLECTVEGTSNPNLYWYRQAAGRGLQLLFYSVGIGQISSEVPQNLSASRPQDRQFILSSKKLLLSDSGFYLCAWTPIIGGKREKLFFGSGTQLSVL.

The chain couples TRBV11-3 to TRBJ2-1, with D tentatively TRBD1 (5 bases). Germline values: CDR1 SGHNT, CDR2 YENEEA. This CDR3 has 11 amino acids. V shed 5 bases and J shed 7 bases, with 6 bases lying between them. The CDR3 bases are TGTGCCAGCAGCAAGGGGAATGAGCAGTTCTTC. It specifies CASSKGNEQFF.

The chain links TRBV5-1 to TRBJ2-5; a possible D gene is TRBD2 (6 bases). Germline-derived CDR1 and CDR2 are SGHRS and YFSETQ. This CDR3 is 14 amino acids long. The V gene lost 0 bases and the J gene lost 3 bases, with 9 bases spanning the gap. The CDR3 DNA follows: TGCGCCAGCAGCTTGGGGACTACTAAAGAGACCCAGTACTTC. Encoded protein: CASSLGTTKETQYF. Supplemented by reference TRBV5-1 and TRBJ2-5, the full variable domain reads KAGVTQTPRYLIKTRGQQVTLSCSPISGHRSVSWYQQTPGQGLQFLFEYFSETQRNKGNFPGRFSGRQFSNSRSEMNVSTLELGDSALYLCASSLGTTKETQYFGPGTRLLVL.

The chain joins TRBV18 to TRBJ1-6; weak D call: TRBD1 (5 bases). This CDR3 has 15 residues. V shed 3 bases and J shed 10 bases, with 16 bases lying between them. Germline-derived CDR1 and CDR2 are KGHSH and LQKENI. The CDR3 nucleotides are TGTGCCAGCTCACCCACGGCAGGGCGTAAATCACCCCTCCACTTT. Translation: CASSPTAGRKSPLHF.

The chain links TRBV19 to TRBJ2-5; a weak D match, TRBD1 (6 bases). V gave up 5 bases and J gave up 1 base, with 14 bases separating them. This CDR3 has 15 residues. Looked up from germline, CDR1 is LNHDA and CDR2 is SQIVND (reference sequence). In nucleotides, the CDR3 is TGTGCCAGTAGTCCCGGACAGATCCCCCAAGAGACCCAGTACTTC. As protein: CASSPGQIPQETQYF.

The V gene is TRBV6-5, the J gene TRBJ2-2; no definite D call. The CDR3 consists of 14 residues. The V gene lost 8 bases and the J gene lost 1 base, with 11 bases spanning the gap. Germline V CDR1 and CDR2: MNHEY, SVGAGI. The CDR3 loop is CASPYCRNTGELFF. DNA of the CDR3: TGTGCCAGCCCCTACTGTAGGAACACCGGGGAGCTGTTTTTT.

DNA of the CDR3: TGTGCCAGCAGCTTAAGAGACAGAGCTTACACTGAAGCTTTCTTT. It specifies CASSLRDRAYTEAFF. The chain has TRBV7-9 and TRBJ1-1; possible D gene TRBD1, 5 bases. Germline V CDR1 and CDR2: SEHNR, FQNEAQ (reference sequence). The CDR3 sequence is 15 residues long. V was clipped by 2 bases and J by 3 bases, with 13 bases between them.

CDR3 sequence: CSVEGWQGGGYTF. CDR3 nucleotides: TGCAGCGTTGAAGGGTGGCAGGGGGGTGGCTACACCTTC. This chain connects TRBV29-1 to TRBJ1-2, with 7 bases that match TRBD1. Trimming at V came to 1 base and at J to 7 bases, leaving 6 bases not matched to a gene. This CDR3 has 13 amino acids. CDR1 is SQVTM, CDR2 ANQGSEA, per germline.

This clone was recorded only once. This chain links TRBV10-3 with TRBJ2-7; 10 bases are a match to TRBD1. This CDR3 is built from 17 residues. The V segment lost 0 bases and the J segment 5 bases; nucleotides outside the gene matches: 10. Germline lookup yields CDR1 ENHRY and CDR2 SYGVKD. As DNA, the CDR3 is TGTGCCATCAGTGAGTCATTCGGGAGACAGGGGGCGGACGAGCAGTACTTC. Translated, it gives CAISESFGRQGADEQYF.

The gene calls are TRBV5-1 and TRBJ1-2, with TRBD1 identical over 8 bases. The germline V gene encodes CDR1 SGHRS and CDR2 YFSETQ. J gave up 2 bases and V 0 bases, and 3 bases lay outside the gene matches. The CDR3 has 15 amino acids. For the CDR3, the DNA is TGCGCCAGCAGCTTGGGTGCAGGGGGCAACTATGGCTACACCTTC. Translating gives CASSLGAGGNYGYTF.

The chain links TRBV7-8 to TRBJ2-5, with a weak D call TRBD1 (6 bases). Trimming pared 4 bases from V and 0 bases from J, leaving 27 bases between. The CDR3 loop spans 20 amino acids. Germline lookup yields CDR1 SGHVS and CDR2 FQNEAQ. This CDR3 is CASSSSRGTGTFTYQETQYF. CDR3 in DNA: TGTGCCAGCAGCTCAAGCAGGGGAACCGGAACCTTTACGTACCAAGAGACCCAGTACTTC. The full variable domain, with the rest looked up from reference TRBV7-8 and TRBJ2-5, is GAGVSQSPRYKVAKRGQDVALRCDPISGHVSLFWYQQALGQGPEFLTYFQNEAQLDKSGLPSDRFFAERPEGSVSTLKIQRTQQEDSAVYLCASSSSRGTGTFTYQETQYFGPGTRLLVL.

The chain is built from TRBV7-9 and TRBJ1-1; tentative D call: TRBD1 (5 bases). The germline CDR1 and CDR2 sequences are SEHNR and FQNEAQ (reference sequence). Trimming left V 1 base short and J 7 bases short, with 13 bases between. The length of the CDR3 is 14 residues. The CDR3 spells CASSLEVRTSEAFF. CDR3 DNA sequence: TGTGCCAGCAGCTTAGAAGTTAGGACAAGTGAAGCTTTCTTT.

V usage is TRBV5-1 and J usage is TRBJ1-2; D gene ambiguous. This CDR3 contains 13 residues. V lost 0 bases to trimming and J lost 8 bases, with 11 bases between them. CDR1 and CDR2 from the germline V gene are SGHRS and YFSETQ. In DNA, the CDR3 is TGCGCCAGCAGCTTGGCCGTTCGGTACGGCTACACCTTC. This translates into CASSLAVRYGYTF.

This sequence joins TRBV2 and TRBJ2-7, with TRBD1 matching over 7 bases. This CDR3 is 15 amino acids long. The germline V gene has CDR1 SNHLY and CDR2 FYNNEI. Germline trimming cut 8 bases from V and 2 bases from J; bases unmatched to any gene: 12. The CDR3 loop reads CASHGTVYAPYEQYF. CDR3 DNA: TGTGCCAGCCATGGGACAGTCTACGCTCCCTACGAGCAGTACTTC.

The genes are TRBV2 and TRBJ1-4; D may be TRBD1 (6 bases). The CDR3 is 15 amino acids. Per the germline V gene, CDR1 is SNHLY and CDR2 is FYNNEI. Deletions cut 6 bases from V and 0 bases from J, with 11 bases between. DNA for the CDR3: TGTGCCAGCAGCGGACAGAGTGCAACTAATGAAAAACTGTTTTTT. Amino acid sequence: CASSGQSATNEKLFF.

V is TRBV19 and J is TRBJ2-1; 10 nucleotides line up with TRBD2. The junction had 15 bases not matched to a gene; V was cut back by 1 base and J by 9 bases. The germline gives CDR1 LNHDA, CDR2 SQIVND (reference sequence). This CDR3 has 18 amino acids. CDR3 nucleotides: TGTGCCAGTAGTATAGGCTCGCTAGCGGGGGACTCATGGGCTGAGCAGTTCTTC. Its protein product is CASSIGSLAGDSWAEQFF.

V is TRBV6-5 and J is TRBJ2-3, with 7 bases matching TRBD2. The V gene's germline CDR1 is MNHEY and CDR2 SVGAGI. The ends lost 3 bases at V and 5 bases at J; junction bases unmatched: 8. The CDR3 consists of 15 residues. CDR3: CASSYLGGGGDTQYF. CDR3 nucleotide sequence: TGTGCCAGCAGTTATTTAGGCGGGGGTGGAGATACGCAGTATTTT.

The J gene is TRBJ2-3, the V gene TRBV15; D might be TRBD2 (5 bases). V was shortened by 0 bases and J by 7 bases, with 17 bases between the two germline ends. Germline V gene sequence: CDR1 LNHNV, CDR2 YYDKDF (reference sequence). There are 16 residues in the CDR3. The CDR3 sequence is CATSRDYGIDGNTQYF. CDR3 nucleotide sequence: TGTGCCACCAGCAGAGATTACGGGATAGATGGCAATACGCAGTATTTT.

This chain joins TRBV2 and TRBJ2-3; 8 positions match TRBD1. Trimming took 4 bases from V and 3 from J; bases not matched to a gene: 3. The CDR3 length is 14 residues. Germline V gives CDR1 SNHLY, CDR2 FYNNEI. CDR3 bases: TGTGCCAGCAGTGGCCAGGGGGCAACAGATACGCAGTATTTT. The encoded protein is CASSGQGATDTQYF.

The rearrangement joins TRBV12-1 to TRBJ2-5; no check of the table's D call, TRBD2, against the DNA was made. TRBV12-1 is termed a pseudogene. The CDR3 has 15 residues. The CDR3 DNA is TGTGCCAGCAGCTTTGAGGCCGGGGGTCCGGAGACCCAGTACTTC. Protein product: CASSFEAGGPETQYF.